These 16 T cell receptor beta chains were all obtained from the same sample, sequenced in a study of response to subunit inactivated influenza vaccine. TCRdb processed the RT-PCR reads anew with MiXCR; each CDR3 protein has one entry. The repertoire consists of around 750,000 distinct CDR3 sequences, with about 20% occurring once and the leading ten covering about 9.4%. The specimen was PBMCs from blood, collected 5 to 6 days after vaccination. These receptors were collected from a man between 50 and 59 years old who received an inactivated influenza vaccine.

This clonotype occurred a few times. The V and J genes are TRBV10-3 and TRBJ2-2; 7 nucleotides match TRBD2. V dropped 7 bases and J dropped 7; count of bases not matched to a gene: 6. The germline gives CDR1 ENHRY, CDR2 SYGVKD. This CDR3 spans 13 amino acids. Here the CDR3 reads CAITPGGNGELFF. The CDR3 DNA follows: TGTGCCATCACCCCGGGAGGCAACGGGGAGCTGTTTTTT.

This rearrangement joins TRBV15 to TRBJ1-5; no definite D call. Trimming pared 8 bases from V and 6 bases from J, leaving 11 bases between. This CDR3 comprises 12 residues. Per the germline V gene, CDR1 is LNHNV and CDR2 is YYDKDF (reference sequence). Written as DNA, the CDR3 is TGTGCCACCCAGGACGGTAGTCAGCCCCAGCATTTT. Protein: CATQDGSQPQHF.

This clonotype was recorded a few times. V usage is TRBV29-1 and J usage is TRBJ2-5, with TRBD2 as a possible D gene (5 bases). Between the trimmed V and J ends, which lost 8 bases and 5 bases, there was a span of 15 bases. Germline CDR1 reads SQVTM; CDR2 reads ANQGSEA. The length of the CDR3 is 12 residues. The CDR3 DNA is TGCAGCCTAAAATTGCCGGGGGAGACCCAGTACTTC. As protein: CSLKLPGETQYF.

The chain recombines TRBV9 with TRBJ2-2; possible D gene TRBD2, 5 bases. V was clipped by 3 bases and J by 5 bases, with 14 bases between them. The CDR3 spans 15 residues. Germline V gene sequence: CDR1 SGDLS, CDR2 YYNGEE. The DNA of the CDR3 is TGTGCCAGCAGCGCAGGAGGACGGCCTACCGGGGAGCTGTTTTTT. It yields the protein CASSAGGRPTGELFF.

CDR3 sequence (DNA): TGCGCCAGCAGCCCTTCCGGGCCCCACATCCTGAACACTGAAGCTTTCTTT. It yields the protein CASSPSGPHILNTEAFF. V is TRBV5-1 and J is TRBJ1-1; D is ambiguous. Germline V gene sequence: CDR1 SGHRS, CDR2 YFSETQ. The CDR3 loop spans 17 amino acids. V was trimmed by 4 bases and J by 0 bases, leaving 19 bases between them.

This clonotype was seen a few times. The chain couples TRBV24-1 to TRBJ2-1, with a weak D call TRBD2 (5 bases). Germline assignment: CDR1 KGHDR and CDR2 SFDVKD. The CDR3 extends over 12 amino acids. V was shortened by 9 bases and J by 9 bases, with 14 bases between the two germline ends. The CDR3 loop reads CATRAFEGEQFF. The CDR3 coding sequence is TGTGCCACCCGAGCGTTTGAGGGTGAGCAGTTCTTC.

In DNA form, the CDR3 reads TGCAGCGGCGGGACTAGCGGGAGTAATGAGCAGTTCTTC. This encodes CSGGTSGSNEQFF. The chain employs TRBV29-1 and TRBJ2-1, with TRBD2 matching over 14 bases. With V trimmed by 7 bases and J by 7 bases, 3 bases remained unmatched. Germline V gives CDR1 SQVTM, CDR2 ANQGSEA. CDR3 length: 13 residues.

The chain recombines TRBV20-1 with TRBJ2-3; 8 bases fit TRBD2. The V segment lost 5 bases and the J segment 4 bases; nucleotides outside the gene matches: 8. Germline V CDR1 and CDR2: DFQATT, SNEGSKA (reference sequence). This CDR3 comprises 14 residues. The CDR3 reads CSALGLGNADTQYF. The DNA of the CDR3 is TGCAGTGCTCTGGGACTAGGTAATGCAGATACGCAGTATTTT.

The chain couples TRBV20-1 to TRBJ2-7; no definite D call. This CDR3 comprises 16 residues. Germline values: CDR1 DFQATT, CDR2 SNEGSKA (reference sequence). Deletions cut 6 bases from V and 1 base from J, with 22 bases between. The CDR3 region has the DNA TGCAGTGCAGAAAGTCCTTATGGTGAGAGTTCCTACGAGCAGTACTTC. This codes for CSAESPYGESSYEQYF.

The sample holds a few counts of this clonotype. The chain links TRBV28 to TRBJ2-5; D possibly matches TRBD1 or TRBD2 (5 bases each). The V gene's germline CDR1 is MDHEN and CDR2 SYDVKM. This CDR3 is built from 13 residues. Trimming cost V 6 bases and J 5 bases, with 13 bases left between them. CDR3 bases: TGTGCCAGCAGAACGGGGCCTGGGGAGACCCAGTACTTC. Its protein is CASRTGPGETQYF.

As for this clonotype: The junction departs from the called germline gene at one end, perhaps through a read error. V gene TRBV7-7 combines with J gene TRBJ1-4; possibly TRBD1 for D (5 bases). Germline V lookup: CDR1 SSHAT, CDR2 FNYEAQ (reference sequence). CDR3 size: 15 residues. CDR3 sequence: CASSLDSGRNEKLFF. CDR3 DNA sequence: TGTGCTAGCAGCTTAGATTCAGGGAGGAATGAAAAACTGTTTTTT.

This clonotype was seen more than once but under ten times. The chain joins TRBV4-2 to TRBJ1-6, with 7 bases aligning to TRBD1. There are 15 residues in the CDR3. V shed 0 bases and J 7 bases; nucleotides not matched to a gene: 3. Germline V lookup: CDR1 LGHNA, CDR2 YNFKEQ. As DNA, the CDR3 is TGTGCCAGCAGCCAAGATTGGGACAGAAATTCACCCCTCCACTTT. Protein product: CASSQDWDRNSPLHF.

This clonotype came up a few times. The chain is built from TRBV28 and TRBJ2-1; TRBD2 aligns across 15 bases. The junction had 6 bases not matched to a gene; V was cut back by 3 bases and J by 0 bases. Germline CDR1 MDHEN, CDR2 SYDVKM. This CDR3 is built from 19 residues. The CDR3 is CASSFLGLAGGLSYNEQFF. The DNA of the CDR3 is TGTGCCAGCAGTTTCCTTGGACTAGCGGGAGGGCTCTCCTACAATGAGCAGTTCTTC.

On this clonotype itself: A read error may explain this, as a much larger clone is one base away. V is TRBV30 and J is TRBJ2-7; D ambiguous. Trimming took off 4 bases at V and 2 bases at J, with 15 bases between the two ends. The CDR3 runs 14 residues. Germline CDR1 reads GTSNPN; CDR2 reads SVGIG (reference sequence). The CDR3 protein is CAWIPLLHPYEQYF. CDR3 DNA sequence: TGTGCCTGGATACCGCTTCTTCACCCCTACGAGCAGTACTTC.

The chain couples TRBV7-9 to TRBJ1-2; D unclear. This CDR3 is built from 13 residues. Trimming left V 3 bases short and J 8 bases short, with 13 bases between. Looked up from germline, CDR1 is SEHNR and CDR2 is FQNEAQ (reference sequence). The CDR3 protein is CASSFPVGPGYTF. The CDR3 nucleotides read TGTGCCAGCAGCTTCCCGGTAGGCCCCGGCTACACCTTC.

The chain couples TRBV5-1 to TRBJ2-1; possibly TRBD1 for D (6 bases). V lost 2 bases and J 4 bases, leaving 16 bases between the germline ends. Germline values: CDR1 SGHRS, CDR2 YFSETQ. The CDR3 covers 16 residues. DNA for the CDR3: TGCGCCAGCAGCTTTGATCCAGGGACACTATACAATGAGCAGTTCTTC. It yields the protein CASSFDPGTLYNEQFF.